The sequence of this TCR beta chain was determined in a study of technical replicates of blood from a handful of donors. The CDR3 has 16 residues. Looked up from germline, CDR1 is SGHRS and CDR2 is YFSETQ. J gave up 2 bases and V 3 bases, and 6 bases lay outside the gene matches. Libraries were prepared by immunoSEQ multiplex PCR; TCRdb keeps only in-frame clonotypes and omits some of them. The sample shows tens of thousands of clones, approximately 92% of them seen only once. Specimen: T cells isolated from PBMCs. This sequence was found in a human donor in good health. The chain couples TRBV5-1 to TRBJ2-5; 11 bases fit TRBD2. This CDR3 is CASSWGTSGNQETQYF. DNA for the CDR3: TGCGCCAGCAGCTGGGGGACTAGCGGTAATCAAGAGACCCAGTACTTC. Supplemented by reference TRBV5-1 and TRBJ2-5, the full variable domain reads KAGVTQTPRYLIKTRGQQVTLSCSPISGHRSVSWYQQTPGQGLQFLFEYFSETQRNKGNFPGRFSGRQFSNSRSEMNVSTLELGDSALYLCASSWGTSGNQETQYFGPGTRLLVL.